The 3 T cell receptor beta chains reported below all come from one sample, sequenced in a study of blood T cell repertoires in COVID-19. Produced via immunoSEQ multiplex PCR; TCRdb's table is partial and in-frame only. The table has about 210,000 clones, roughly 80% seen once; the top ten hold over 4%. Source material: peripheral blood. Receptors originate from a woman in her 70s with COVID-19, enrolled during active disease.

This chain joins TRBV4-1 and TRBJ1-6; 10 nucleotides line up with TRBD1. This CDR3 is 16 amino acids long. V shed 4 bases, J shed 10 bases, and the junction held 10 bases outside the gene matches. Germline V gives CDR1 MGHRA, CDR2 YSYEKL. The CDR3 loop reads CASSRLAGTGVSPLHF. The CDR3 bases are TGCGCCAGCAGCCGTCTTGCCGGGACAGGGGTATCACCCCTCCACTTT.

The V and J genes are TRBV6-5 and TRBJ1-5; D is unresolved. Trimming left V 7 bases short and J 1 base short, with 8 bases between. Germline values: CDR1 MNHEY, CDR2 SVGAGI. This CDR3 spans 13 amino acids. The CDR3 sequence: CASTTESNQPQHF. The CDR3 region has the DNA TGTGCCAGCACTACGGAGAGCAATCAGCCCCAGCATTTT.

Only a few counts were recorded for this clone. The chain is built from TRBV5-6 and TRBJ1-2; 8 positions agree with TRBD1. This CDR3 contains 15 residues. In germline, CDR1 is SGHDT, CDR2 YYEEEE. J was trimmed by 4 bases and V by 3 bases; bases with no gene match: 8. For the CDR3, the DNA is TGTGCCAGCAGCTCGTATCGGACAGGGAGCTATGGCTACACCTTC. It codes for CASSSYRTGSYGYTF.